The 18 T cell receptor beta chains given below trace back to one sample, sequenced in a study of Graves' ophthalmopathy and Graves' hyperthyroidism. The authors amplified TCR beta CDR3 regions from RNA transcripts. Following a first-round RT-PCR that used HTBI primers, a second-round multiplex PCR was carried out. In TCRdb, the multiplex PCR reads were re-called with MiXCR into one record per CDR3 protein. The table has hundreds of thousands of distinct CDR3 sequences, 22% seen once. Source material: peripheral blood. These receptors were obtained from a woman aged 18-35 years with stable Graves' hyperthyroidism. Some clones in this sample may be carry-over from other donors' samples.

This clonotype was recorded a few times. This chain uses TRBV5-1 with TRBJ1-5, with a weak D call TRBD1 (5 bases). Looked up from germline, CDR1 is SGHRS and CDR2 is YFSETQ. This CDR3 comprises 17 residues. The ends were cut back, 1 base at V and 4 bases at J, with 18 bases in the middle. The CDR3 DNA reads as TGCGCCAGCAGCTTGATGCCGGGGACGGCACCGAATCAGCCCCAGCATTTT. Protein: CASSLMPGTAPNQPQHF.

The CDR3 DNA follows: TGTGCCAGCTCACCAACAGGACTAGGTGGCCCGGGGACCCAGTACTTC. Protein product: CASSPTGLGGPGTQYF. The chain is built from TRBV18 and TRBJ2-5; 7 bases match TRBD2. This CDR3 is 16 amino acids long. With V trimmed by 2 bases and J by 7 bases, 13 bases remained unmatched. From germline, CDR1 is KGHSH and CDR2 LQKENI.

This clonotype was seen repeatedly, ten times or more. The gene calls are TRBV19 and TRBJ1-5; D is unresolved. V shed 3 bases and J shed 2 bases, with 5 bases lying between them. Germline V gives CDR1 LNHDA, CDR2 SQIVND (reference sequence). The CDR3 extends over 13 amino acids. For the CDR3, the DNA is TGTGCCAGTAGTATCAGTGGCAATCAGCCCCAGCATTTT. This encodes CASSISGNQPQHF.

This clonotype was detected a few times. The J gene is TRBJ1-2, the V gene TRBV4-1, with 7 positions matching TRBD1. V was clipped by 4 bases and J by 5 bases; unmatched bases: 10. This CDR3 contains 15 residues. In germline, CDR1 is MGHRA, CDR2 YSYEKL. Written as DNA, the CDR3 is TGCGCCAGCAGCCCCGGAGACAGGGAGGCATATGGCTACACCTTC. Its protein product is CASSPGDREAYGYTF.

This clonotype appeared a few times. The rearrangement joins TRBV5-1 to TRBJ2-1; D is unresolved. Germline V gene sequence: CDR1 SGHRS, CDR2 YFSETQ. This CDR3 spans 15 amino acids. Trimming stripped 3 bases from V and 2 bases from J, with 12 bases between. In DNA, the CDR3 is TGCGCCAGCAGCTCAGGCGGTGGGACCTACAATGAGCAGTTCTTC. Its translation is CASSSGGGTYNEQFF.

The chain is built from TRBV9 and TRBJ1-1; D gene unclear. V shed 0 bases and J shed 3 bases, with 9 bases lying between them. CDR3 length: 14 amino acids. CDR1 is SGDLS, CDR2 YYNGEE, per germline. CDR3 protein: CASSVDWSYTEAFF. The CDR3 DNA reads TGTGCCAGCAGCGTAGATTGGAGTTACACTGAAGCTTTCTTT.

This clonotype was counted at least ten times. The chain links TRBV20-1 to TRBJ1-2; D might be TRBD1 (6 bases). CDR3 length: 13 amino acids. Germline lookup yields CDR1 DFQATT and CDR2 SNEGSKA (reference sequence). The ends were cut back, 6 bases at V and 5 bases at J, with 16 bases in the middle. The CDR3 protein is CSASSQGTYGYTF. The CDR3 DNA follows: TGCAGTGCCTCCTCTCAGGGGACGTATGGCTACACCTTC.

This clonotype was seen at least ten times. This sequence joins TRBV2 and TRBJ1-1; D is undetermined. This CDR3 has 14 amino acids. In germline, CDR1 is SNHLY, CDR2 FYNNEI. V lost 8 bases and J lost 3, with 16 bases in between. CDR3 DNA: TGTGCCAGCCTTACTTATGGAGAGCACACTGAAGCTTTCTTT. Protein product: CASLTYGEHTEAFF.

This clonotype has ten or more counts. V gene TRBV29-1 combines with J gene TRBJ2-7; D perhaps matches TRBD2 (7 bases). Trimming removed 4 bases at V and 3 bases at J, with 16 bases between. Looked up from germline, CDR1 is SQVTM and CDR2 is ANQGSEA. This CDR3 comprises 14 residues. DNA of the CDR3: TGCAGCGTTGGAGTCCGGGGGGCGATCTACGAGCAGTACTTC. Translation gives CSVGVRGAIYEQYF.

The sample holds many counts of this clonotype. V usage is TRBV6-1 and J usage is TRBJ2-5; no clear D. Trimming stripped 6 bases from V and 5 bases from J, with 22 bases between. Germline lookup yields CDR1 MNHNS and CDR2 SASEGT. The CDR3 is 16 amino acids. CDR3 DNA sequence: TGTGCCAGCAGCCCCCACCTTCGAGGATTTGGGGAGACCCAGTACTTC. Amino acid sequence: CASSPHLRGFGETQYF.

This clonotype was detected ten times or more. The chain employs TRBV27 and TRBJ2-5, with 8 bases aligning to TRBD2. CDR3 size: 14 residues. Losses at the gene ends were 2 bases for V and 4 bases for J; bases not matched to a gene: 3. Germline V gene sequence: CDR1 MNHEY, CDR2 SMNVEV (reference sequence). CDR3 nucleotides: TGTGCCAGCAGTTTAGCGGGAGGCGTAGAGACCCAGTACTTC. It encodes CASSLAGGVETQYF.

This clonotype came up many times. This rearrangement joins TRBV6-1 to TRBJ2-7, with 8 bases fitting TRBD1. Germline values: CDR1 MNHNS, CDR2 SASEGT. V lost 5 bases, J lost 2 bases, and 8 bases stayed unmatched. The CDR3 sequence is 15 residues long. The CDR3 region is CASSIGTGVTYEQYF. The CDR3 region has the DNA TGTGCCAGCAGTATAGGGACAGGAGTCACCTACGAGCAGTACTTC.

At least ten counts were recorded for this clonotype. The rearrangement joins TRBV7-2 to TRBJ1-2; perhaps TRBD1 as D (5 bases). This CDR3 comprises 14 residues. CDR1 is SGHTA and CDR2 is FQGNSA in the germline V gene. Trimming took 5 bases from V and 2 from J, leaving 12 bases between them. The CDR3 here is CASSPVGGNYGYTF. CDR3 nucleotides: TGTGCCAGCAGCCCCGTCGGGGGGAACTATGGCTACACCTTC.

On this clonotype: The junction does not match germline at one end; this may be a read error. The V call is TRBV6-4, the J call TRBJ2-7, with TRBD1 matching 8 bases. Germline loops: CDR1 MRHNA, CDR2 SNTAGT. The CDR3 spans 15 residues. The CDR3 coding sequence is TGTGCCAGCAGTGAGTGGACAGGGAGCTCCAACGAGCAGTACTTC. Translating gives CASSEWTGSSNEQYF.

Ten or more counts support this clonotype. This chain links TRBV6-1 with TRBJ1-2; TRBD1 is a possible D gene (6 bases). The germline V gene has CDR1 MNHNS and CDR2 SASEGT. The CDR3 spans 10 residues. V was clipped by 10 bases and J by 9 bases, with 12 bases between them. The CDR3 loop is CATLRDSYTF. The CDR3 coding sequence is TGTGCCACCCTCCGGGACAGCTACACCTTC.

This clonotype has ten or more counts. This chain connects TRBV7-9 to TRBJ2-4; D not certain. Germline assignment: CDR1 SEHNR and CDR2 FQNEAQ (reference sequence). The V end lost 5 bases, the J end lost 9 bases, and 17 bases lay between the germline ends. The CDR3 contains 14 residues. This CDR3 reads CASSHSVGLGIQYF. The CDR3 bases are TGTGCCAGCAGCCACTCAGTTGGTTTAGGCATTCAGTACTTC.

This clonotype was observed a few times. The CDR3 protein is CASSTTGTGFSGELFF. CDR3 nucleotide sequence: TGTGCCAGCAGTACGACCGGGACAGGGTTCTCCGGGGAGCTGTTTTTT. The genes are TRBV28 and TRBJ2-2; 9 nucleotides agree with TRBD1. Trimming removed 5 bases from V and 6 bases from J; junction bases left unmatched: 10. The CDR3 extends over 16 amino acids. The germline gives CDR1 MDHEN, CDR2 SYDVKM.

In this sample, this clonotype turned up many times. The gene calls are TRBV12-3 or TRBV12-4 and TRBJ1-1; D might be TRBD1 (5 bases). The CDR3 is made up of 14 amino acids. V lost 6 bases, J lost 1 base, and 12 bases lay in between. CDR3 sequence: CASSLRTPNTEAFF. The CDR3 bases are TGTGCCAGCAGCTTAAGGACACCGAACACTGAAGCTTTCTTT.